Sequencing of this T cell receptor beta chain was carried out in a study of cytomegalovirus exposure and HLA in healthy donors. Looking at the study overall: Most donors, less than 85% of a few hundred genotyped, fell in the Caucasian-associated ancestry cluster.

CDR1 is GTSNPN and CDR2 is SVGIG in the germline V gene (reference sequence). The CDR3 length is 15 residues. J lost 4 bases, V lost 2 bases, and 7 bases had no gene match. In regard to this clone: What it binds is unknown.

The PCR made use of 60 Vbeta and 13 Jbeta primers. This table comes from immunoSEQ multiplex PCR, and its TCRdb copy is limited to in-frame clones, with some not included. The sample consists of about 140,000 clones, 75% to 80% of them appearing once. Study results and limitations: There was a cluster of highly shared sequence variants that was likely a sequencing artifact.

The chain couples TRBV30 to TRBJ2-5, with 10 bases identical to TRBD1. The TCR sequence derives from a woman between 18 and 29 years old in good health and CMV-seropositive. Sequencing input: PBMCs. CDR3: CAWSPTGQGGETQYF. As DNA, the CDR3 is TGTGCCTGGAGTCCAACAGGACAGGGGGGAGAGACCCAGTACTTC.